These T cell receptor beta chains were read from a single sample in a study of PD-1 blockade in classical Hodgkin lymphoma. Generated by immunoSEQ multiplex PCR, the TCRdb table keeps only in-frame clones and is missing some. The table shows over 85,000 clones, with 80% to 90% occurring only once. Here the sequenced sample was peripheral blood mononuclear cells (PBMCs), taken before the second cycle of nivolumab. The receptors stem from a human donor with classical Hodgkin lymphoma. Each CDR3 is given with its conserved first and last residue. D genes are given only for firm matches. Clone size is given for some rows only: seen once, a few or many times, or a class if the clone is expanded.

D gene: TRBD2
V gene: TRBV18
clone size: NA
J gene: TRBJ2-2
CDR3 DNA: TGTGCCAGCTCACCGACTAGCGCGAACACCGGGGAGCTGTTTTTT
CDR3 protein: CASSPTSANTGELFF

D gene: TRBD2
V gene: TRBV11-1
clone size: NA
J gene: TRBJ2-1
CDR3 DNA: TGTGCCAGCAGCTTCCTAGCGGGTATCTCCTACAATGAGCAGTTCTTC
CDR3 protein: CASSFLAGISYNEQFF

D gene: TRBD2
V gene: TRBV5-1
clone size: once
J gene: TRBJ2-7
CDR3 DNA: TGCGCCAGCAGCTTGACGGGAGGAGTGGGTGAGCAGTACTTC
CDR3 protein: CASSLTGGVGEQYF

D gene: NA
V gene: TRBV29-1
clone size: NA
J gene: TRBJ2-7
CDR3 DNA: TGCAGCGTTGTAGGTTGGCGGGCCGACCCCTACGAGCAGTACTTC
CDR3 protein: CSVVGWRADPYEQYF

D gene: TRBD1
V gene: TRBV5-6
clone size: few
J gene: TRBJ2-3
CDR3 DNA: TGTGCCAGCAGTGGGGACAGGGGCTCCCCCGTCAGCTTCACAGATACGCAGTATTTT
CDR3 protein: CASSGDRGSPVSFTDTQYF

D gene: TRBD2
V gene: TRBV10-3
clone size: NA
J gene: TRBJ2-1
CDR3 DNA: TGTGCCAGTAGGGGGACTAGCGGAGGGAGCTCCTACAATGAGCAGTTCTTC
CDR3 protein: CASRGTSGGSSYNEQFF

D gene: TRBD2
V gene: TRBV10-3
clone size: NA
J gene: TRBJ2-5
CDR3 DNA: TGTGCCATCGGGGGGGTGGAGACCCAGTACTTC
CDR3 protein: CAIGGVETQYF

D gene: NA
V gene: TRBV7-9
clone size: NA
J gene: TRBJ2-6
CDR3 DNA: TGTGCCAGCAGCTTACCCCAATTCTCTGGGGCCAACGTCCTGACTTTC
CDR3 protein: CASSLPQFSGANVLTF

D gene: NA
V gene: TRBV4-1
clone size: NA
J gene: TRBJ2-3
CDR3 DNA: TGCGCCAGCAGCCAAGAAAACTCCCAGAGGACGCAGTATTTT
CDR3 protein: CASSQENSQRTQYF

D gene: NA
V gene: TRBV7-9
clone size: NA
J gene: TRBJ1-2
CDR3 DNA: TGTGCCAGCAGCCTAGAGTCTAACTATGGCTACACCTTC
CDR3 protein: CASSLESNYGYTF

D gene: NA
V gene: TRBV27
clone size: NA
J gene: TRBJ1-3
CDR3 DNA: TGTGCCAGCAGTTCGTCCTGGCATCCTGGAAACACCATATATTTT
CDR3 protein: CASSSSWHPGNTIYF

D gene: TRBD1
V gene: TRBV28
clone size: NA
J gene: TRBJ1-1
CDR3 DNA: TGTGCCATTTCCGTCAGGGGGCGGAACACTGAAGCTTTCTTT
CDR3 protein: CAISVRGRNTEAFF

D gene: TRBD2
V gene: TRBV7-3
clone size: once
J gene: TRBJ2-1
CDR3 DNA: TGTGCCAGCAGCCTCCCCCTTAGTAGCGGGAGGAATGAGCAGTTCTTC
CDR3 protein: CASSLPLSSGRNEQFF

D gene: TRBD1
V gene: TRBV28
clone size: NA
J gene: TRBJ1-5
CDR3 DNA: TGTGCCAGCAGTTTGCAGGGGGTCCAGCCCCAGCATTTT
CDR3 protein: CASSLQGVQPQHF

D gene: TRBD2
V gene: TRBV27
clone size: NA
J gene: TRBJ2-1
CDR3 DNA: TGTGCCAGCAGTACCGGGACTACCAATGAGCAGTTCTTC
CDR3 protein: CASSTGTTNEQFF

D gene: NA
V gene: TRBV28
clone size: NA
J gene: TRBJ1-3
CDR3 DNA: TGTGCCAGCAACGTAGGAGGGGCCTCTGGAAACACCATATATTTT
CDR3 protein: CASNVGGASGNTIYF

D gene: NA
V gene: TRBV6-6
clone size: NA
J gene: TRBJ1-1
CDR3 DNA: TGTGCCAGCAGATTGGGCCAGGTTAACACTGAAGCTTTCTTT
CDR3 protein: CASRLGQVNTEAFF

D gene: NA
V gene: TRBV29-1
clone size: NA
J gene: TRBJ2-5
CDR3 DNA: TGCAGCGTTGAAGACTCCACAGGGACCCAGTACTTC
CDR3 protein: CSVEDSTGTQYF

D gene: NA
V gene: TRBV5-1
clone size: NA
J gene: TRBJ2-7
CDR3 DNA: TGCGCCAGCACCTTCGGACAGAACTCCTACGAGCAGTACTTC
CDR3 protein: CASTFGQNSYEQYF

D gene: TRBD2
V gene: TRBV5-1
clone size: NA
J gene: TRBJ2-1
CDR3 DNA: TGCGCCAGCAGCCCCGCGGGGGGCTCCTACAATGAGCAGTTCTTC
CDR3 protein: CASSPAGGSYNEQFF

D gene: TRBD1
V gene: TRBV25-1
clone size: NA
J gene: TRBJ2-2
CDR3 DNA: TGTGCCAGCAGGACAGGGAGTTACACCGGGGAGCTGTTTTTT
CDR3 protein: CASRTGSYTGELFF

D gene: NA
V gene: TRBV6-1
clone size: NA
J gene: TRBJ2-7
CDR3 DNA: TGTGCCAGCACCCCGGGGTACGAGCAGTACTTC
CDR3 protein: CASTPGYEQYF

D gene: NA
V gene: TRBV11-2
clone size: NA
J gene: TRBJ2-1
CDR3 DNA: TGTGCCAGCGATGGGGTCCGGGGTGAGCAGTTCTTC
CDR3 protein: CASDGVRGEQFF

D gene: TRBD1
V gene: TRBV5-1
clone size: NA
J gene: TRBJ1-1
CDR3 DNA: TGCGCCAGCAGCCCGGGACAGGGGCGTTCCACTGAAGCTTTCTTT
CDR3 protein: CASSPGQGRSTEAFF

D gene: NA
V gene: TRBV2
clone size: NA
J gene: TRBJ1-2
CDR3 DNA: TGTGCCAGCAGTACGCAGGGGTTCGTGGACTATGGCTACACCTTC
CDR3 protein: CASSTQGFVDYGYTF

D gene: TRBD1
V gene: TRBV19
clone size: few
J gene: TRBJ1-5
CDR3 DNA: TGTGCCAGTACCGGGACAGTCGATCAGCCCCAGCATTTT
CDR3 protein: CASTGTVDQPQHF

D gene: NA
V gene: TRBV29-1
clone size: once
J gene: TRBJ1-1
CDR3 DNA: TGCAGCGTTGAAGGGGGCACTGAAGCTTTCTTT
CDR3 protein: CSVEGGTEAFF

D gene: TRBD2
V gene: TRBV11-2
clone size: NA
J gene: TRBJ2-3
CDR3 DNA: TGTGCCAGCAGCTTAGTGTCGGTAGCGGGAGGTACAGATACGCAGTATTTT
CDR3 protein: CASSLVSVAGGTDTQYF

D gene: NA
V gene: TRBV5-1
clone size: NA
J gene: TRBJ1-4
CDR3 DNA: TGCGCCAGCAGCTTGGATATCGGCCGGAGGAGGGAAAAACTGTTTTTT
CDR3 protein: CASSLDIGRRREKLFF